This T cell receptor (beta chain) is drawn from a study of shared clonotypes between healthy human individuals. The study's findings and limits: Memory subsets had estimated richness that was generally smaller than that of naive subsets.

Negatively enriched CD4+ T cells were divided by CD45RA into naive and memory. Trimming took 0 bases from V and 2 from J, leaving 8 bases between them. The CDR3 contains 15 residues. Germline CDR1 and CDR2: SGHAT and FQNNGV. Per the original data handling: From ImmunoSEQ came sequences covering only the junction and carrying no quality scores, so filtering differed. Libraries were prepared by immunoSEQ multiplex PCR; TCRdb keeps only in-frame clonotypes and omits some of them. For V, J and clone size, that table is used; D and trimming come from the DNA. Among some 2,000,000 clones listed, about 94% were seen once. To note about this clone: Its antigen is undetermined.

The TCR originated in a man between 18 and 35 years old in good health. The sequenced sample consisted of naive CD4+ T cells sorted from blood. Documented subset: CD45RA+ positively selected. The V call is TRBV11-2, the J call TRBJ1-5; no firm D call. The CDR3 region is CASSLEGWGNQPQHF. CDR3 in DNA: TGTGCCAGCAGCTTAGAGGGCTGGGGCAATCAGCCCCAGCATTTT.